Sequencing of this T cell receptor beta chain was carried out in a study of blood T cell repertoires in COVID-19. Study-wide background: The United States, Italy and Spain provided the acute and convalescent COVID-19 samples. T cells, B-cell-depleted T cells, or PBMCs provided the cDNA or gDNA that served as material.

As processed by the authors: Reference gene primers were amplified, and this amplification served to estimate nucleated cell counts. TCRdb's table, derived via immunoSEQ multiplex PCR, lists solely in-frame clones and lacks some. That table furnishes V, J and clone size, whereas the DNA furnished D and trimming. The table lists under 250,000 clones, around 81% of them singletons. There are 13 residues in the CDR3. Trimming removed 3 bases from V and 8 bases from J; junction bases left unmatched: 5. Germline V CDR1 and CDR2: SGHRS, YFSETQ. The source is a man in his forties or fifties with active or convalescent COVID-19. Sample: peripheral blood. This chain joins TRBV5-1 and TRBJ1-2; 9 nucleotides align to TRBD1. CDR3 in amino acids: CASSWDRATGYTF. CDR3 nucleotides: TGCGCCAGCAGCTGGGACAGGGCGACGGGCTACACCTTC.